This T cell receptor (beta chain) originates from a study of metastatic and nonmetastatic thyroid tumors. The entire patient cohort was treatment-naive prior to thyroid surgery. As for this clone: A junction boundary mismatches the germline segment, possibly from a read error.

TCRdb ran MiXCR on the PCR reads. The sample contains 45,000 to 65,000 clones, 20% of which appear only once. Germline assignment: CDR1 SGHAT and CDR2 FQNNGV. This CDR3 is built from 15 residues. The V call is TRBV11-2, the J call TRBJ1-5, with 9 bases lining up with TRBD1. The TCR comes from a female donor with papillary thyroid cancer or a benign thyroid nodule (not recorded which). Some clones in this sample may be carry-over from other donors' samples. The sample comprised blood. The CDR3 DNA reads as TGTGCCAGCAGCAGGACAGGGGCACGCGTTCAGCCCCACCATTTT. It specifies CASSRTGARVQPHHF.